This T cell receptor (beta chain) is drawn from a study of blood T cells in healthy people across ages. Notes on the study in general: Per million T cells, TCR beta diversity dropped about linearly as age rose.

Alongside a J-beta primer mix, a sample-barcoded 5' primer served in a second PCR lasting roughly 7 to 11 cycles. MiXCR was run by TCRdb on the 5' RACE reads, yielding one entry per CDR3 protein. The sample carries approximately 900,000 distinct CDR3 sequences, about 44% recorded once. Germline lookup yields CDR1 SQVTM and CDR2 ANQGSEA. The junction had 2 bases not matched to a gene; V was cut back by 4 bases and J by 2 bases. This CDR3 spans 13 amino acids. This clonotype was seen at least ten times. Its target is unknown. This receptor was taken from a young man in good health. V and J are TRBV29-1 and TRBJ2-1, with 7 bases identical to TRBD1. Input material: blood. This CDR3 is CSVAGGTYNEQFF. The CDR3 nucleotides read TGCAGCGTTGCAGGGGGAACCTACAATGAGCAGTTCTTC.